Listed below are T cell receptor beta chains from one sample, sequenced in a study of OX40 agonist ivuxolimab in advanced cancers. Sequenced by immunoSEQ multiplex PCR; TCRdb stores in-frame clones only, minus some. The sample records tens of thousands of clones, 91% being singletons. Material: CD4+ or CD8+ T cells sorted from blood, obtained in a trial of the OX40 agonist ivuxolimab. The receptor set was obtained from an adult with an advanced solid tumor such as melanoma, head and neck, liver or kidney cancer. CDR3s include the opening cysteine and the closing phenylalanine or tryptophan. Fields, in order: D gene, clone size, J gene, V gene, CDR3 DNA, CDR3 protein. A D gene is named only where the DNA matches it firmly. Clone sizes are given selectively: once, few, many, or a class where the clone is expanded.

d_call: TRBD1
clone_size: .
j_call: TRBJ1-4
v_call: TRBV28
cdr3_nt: TGTGCCAGCAGTTCGGGACAGGACGCAACTAATGAAAAACTGTTTTTT
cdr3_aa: CASSSGQDATNEKLFF

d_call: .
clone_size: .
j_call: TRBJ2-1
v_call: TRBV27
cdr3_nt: TGTGCCAGCCAGTCCGGGTACAATGAGCAGTTCTTC
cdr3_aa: CASQSGYNEQFF

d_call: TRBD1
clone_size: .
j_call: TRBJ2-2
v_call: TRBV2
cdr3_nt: TGTGCCAGCAGTGAATCCGGACAGGGTGACGACTTTGGGGAGCTGTTTTTT
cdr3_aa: CASSESGQGDDFGELFF

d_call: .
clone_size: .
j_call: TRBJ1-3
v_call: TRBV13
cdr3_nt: TGTGCCAGCAGCTTCTGGACAACATACTCTGGAAACACCATATATTTT
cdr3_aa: CASSFWTTYSGNTIYF

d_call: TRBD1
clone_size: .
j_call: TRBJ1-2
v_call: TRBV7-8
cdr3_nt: TGTGCCAGCAGCCCGGGACAGGGCCCTAACTATGGCTACACCTTC
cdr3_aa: CASSPGQGPNYGYTF

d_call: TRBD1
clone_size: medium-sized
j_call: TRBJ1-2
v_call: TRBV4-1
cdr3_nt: TGCGCCAGCAGCCAAGACCAGGGGGCGACTGGCTACACCTTC
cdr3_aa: CASSQDQGATGYTF

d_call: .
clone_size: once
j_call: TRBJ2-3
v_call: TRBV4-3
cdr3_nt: TGCGCCAGCAGCCAAGGGGCAGATACGCAGTATTTT
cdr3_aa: CASSQGADTQYF

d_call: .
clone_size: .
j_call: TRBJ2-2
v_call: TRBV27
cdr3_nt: TGTGCCAGCAGTTTATCATCCGGGGAGCTGTTTTTT
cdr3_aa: CASSLSSGELFF

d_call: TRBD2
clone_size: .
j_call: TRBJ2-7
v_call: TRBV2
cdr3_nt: TGTGCCAGCAGTGGGACTAGCGGGGCCCTCTACGAGCAGTACTTC
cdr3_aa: CASSGTSGALYEQYF

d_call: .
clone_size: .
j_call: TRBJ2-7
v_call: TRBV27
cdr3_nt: TGTGCCAGCAGTTTTATGGCAGGGGAGTACGAGCAGTACTTC
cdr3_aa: CASSFMAGEYEQYF

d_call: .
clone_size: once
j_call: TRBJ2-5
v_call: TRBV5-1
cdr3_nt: TGCGCCAGCAGCTTGGGGGGAGCGGAGACCCAGTACTTC
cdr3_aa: CASSLGGAETQYF

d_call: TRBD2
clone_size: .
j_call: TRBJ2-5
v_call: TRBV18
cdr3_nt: TGTGCCAGCTCATCCGCGGGAGTAGGAGAGACCCAGTACTTC
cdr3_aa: CASSSAGVGETQYF

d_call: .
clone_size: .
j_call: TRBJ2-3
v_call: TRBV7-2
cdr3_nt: TGTGCCAGCAGCTTTTTGGGCACAGATACGCAGTATTTT
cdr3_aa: CASSFLGTDTQYF

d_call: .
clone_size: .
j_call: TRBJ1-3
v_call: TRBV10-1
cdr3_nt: TGCGCCAGCAGTGAGTCGAAAGGGGCAGGGCCGGGAAACACCATATATTTT
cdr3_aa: CASSESKGAGPGNTIYF

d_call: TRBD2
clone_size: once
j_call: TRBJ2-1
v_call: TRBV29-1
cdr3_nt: TGTAGCGTCCGGGGGGGAGAGAGGAATGAGCAGTTCTTC
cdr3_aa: CSVRGGERNEQFF

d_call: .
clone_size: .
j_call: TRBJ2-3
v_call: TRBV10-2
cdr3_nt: TGCGCCAGCAGTGAGTCCTCTAGGTGGGGGGAAGATACGCAGTATTTT
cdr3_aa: CASSESSRWGEDTQYF

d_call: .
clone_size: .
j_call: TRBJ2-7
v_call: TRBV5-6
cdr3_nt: TGTGCCAGCAGCCCCGGGGTAGACGAGCAGTACTTC
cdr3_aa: CASSPGVDEQYF

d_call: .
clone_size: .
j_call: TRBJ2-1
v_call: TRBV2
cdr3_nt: TGTGCCAGCAGTGGCGGGTCCCCATACAATGAGCAGTTCTTC
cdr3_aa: CASSGGSPYNEQFF

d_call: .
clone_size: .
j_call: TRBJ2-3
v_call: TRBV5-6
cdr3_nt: TGTGCCAGCGGACCCAGAACAGATACGCAGTATTTT
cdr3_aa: CASGPRTDTQYF

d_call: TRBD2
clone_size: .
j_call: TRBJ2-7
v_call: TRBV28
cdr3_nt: TGTGCCAGCAGTTTTGGAACTAGCGGGAGCGACGAGCAGTACTTC
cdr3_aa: CASSFGTSGSDEQYF

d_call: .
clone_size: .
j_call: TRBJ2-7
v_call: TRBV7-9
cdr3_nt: TGTGCCAGCAGCTTAGGGGCCTACGAGCAGTACTTC
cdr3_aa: CASSLGAYEQYF

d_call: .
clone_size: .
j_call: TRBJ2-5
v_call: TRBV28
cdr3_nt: TGTGCCAGCAGTTTCCGGACAGAAGAGACCCAGTACTTC
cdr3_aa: CASSFRTEETQYF